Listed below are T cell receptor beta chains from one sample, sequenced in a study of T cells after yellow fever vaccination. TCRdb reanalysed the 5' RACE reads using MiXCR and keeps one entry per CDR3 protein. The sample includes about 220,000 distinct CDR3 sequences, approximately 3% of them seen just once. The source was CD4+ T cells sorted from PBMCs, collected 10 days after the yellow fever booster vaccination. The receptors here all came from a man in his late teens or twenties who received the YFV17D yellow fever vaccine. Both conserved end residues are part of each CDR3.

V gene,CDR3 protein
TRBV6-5,CASSPLGANTEAFF
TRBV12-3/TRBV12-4,CASTFGGPQETQYF
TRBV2,CASSGDNIQYF
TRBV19,CASGHDTQYF
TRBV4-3,CASSPGALNYGYTF
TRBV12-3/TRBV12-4,CASSSGRGDYNEQFF
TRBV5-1,CASSAGQGLDGYTF
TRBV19,CASSVTGTGSSYEQYF
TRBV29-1,CSAATTNEKLFF
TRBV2,CASSVSGELFF
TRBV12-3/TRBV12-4,CASSRRNEQYF
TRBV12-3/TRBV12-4,CASRVLVSGNTIYF
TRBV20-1,CSAIGEDYNQPQHF
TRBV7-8,CASSLRGANTEAFF
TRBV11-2,CASSWGTSGGETQYF
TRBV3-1,CASTPGRGNSPLHF
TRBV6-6,CASRQRQDNEQFF
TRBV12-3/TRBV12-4,CASSAYQAGNEQFF
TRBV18,CASSSDRSTDTQYF
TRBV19,CASSIPGTGGGYTF